Below are 16 T cell receptor beta chains sequenced from a single sample in a study of post-analysis software for immune sequencing data. Unique molecular identifiers had been added to the TCR beta cDNA libraries. Using its own MiXCR run on the PCR reads, TCRdb lists one record per CDR3 protein. The profile shows about 800,000 distinct CDR3 sequences, less than 35% of them singletons. Which antigens these TCRs recognize remains unknown. General observations from the study: In patients, TRBV5-6, TRBV5-1 and TRBV20-1 belonged to four or five TRBV segments found more frequently than in controls.

Source material: blood. The receptor set was obtained from a girl aged 5 to 17 with multiple sclerosis.

This clonotype was observed a few times. The chain recombines TRBV3-1 with TRBJ1-2; perhaps TRBD1 as D (5 bases). The CDR3 runs to 16 residues. The germline gives CDR1 LGHDT, CDR2 YNNKEL (reference sequence). Trimming stripped 0 bases from V and 4 bases from J, with 15 bases between. The CDR3 sequence: CASSQEIGTAFYGYTF. The DNA for the CDR3 is TGTGCCAGCAGCCAAGAAATTGGGACGGCCTTCTATGGCTACACCTTC.

V gene TRBV29-1 combines with J gene TRBJ2-2, with D perhaps matching TRBD1 or TRBD2 (6 bases each). Germline CDR1 is SQVTM and CDR2 is ANQGSEA. CDR3 length: 14 amino acids. V dropped 4 bases and J dropped 4 bases, with 13 bases sitting between them. The CDR3 here is CSVGGARVTGELFF. CDR3 in DNA: TGCAGCGTTGGGGGGGCCAGGGTCACCGGGGAGCTGTTTTTT.

A few counts support this clonotype. The chain couples TRBV20-1 to TRBJ1-5, with 7 bases matching TRBD1. Per germline, CDR1 DFQATT and CDR2 SNEGSKA (reference sequence). Losses at the gene ends were 4 bases for V and 1 base for J; bases not matched to a gene: 4. The CDR3 is made up of 14 amino acids. CDR3 nucleotide sequence: TGCAGTGCTAACTCCAGGGGGAGCAATCAGCCCCAGCATTTT. This translates into CSANSRGSNQPQHF.

This clonotype has just a few counts. The gene calls are TRBV5-5 and TRBJ1-6; 7 bases are shared with TRBD1. Germline V CDR1 and CDR2: SGHKS, YYEKEE (reference sequence). With V trimmed by 3 bases and J by 7 bases, 7 bases remained unmatched. The CDR3 spans 15 residues. CDR3 bases: TGTGCCAGCAGCTATAAACAGGGGCCGAATTCACCCCTCCACTTT. This encodes CASSYKQGPNSPLHF.

This rearrangement joins TRBV12-3 or TRBV12-4 to TRBJ1-1; the match to TRBD1 covers 7 bases. The CDR3 contains 15 residues. V lost 2 bases and J lost 0; bases outside the gene matches: 3. CDR3 nucleotide sequence: TGTGCCAGCAGTTTAACAGGGGACATGAACACTGAAGCTTTCTTT. It encodes CASSLTGDMNTEAFF.

This clonotype showed up just once. The chain joins TRBV15 to TRBJ2-5; D gene ambiguous. Per the germline V gene, CDR1 is LNHNV and CDR2 is YYDKDF (reference sequence). V lost 1 base, J lost 1 base, and 13 bases lay in between. The CDR3 length is 16 residues. The CDR3 sequence is CATSRGDTWTQETQYF. CDR3 coding DNA: TGTGCCACCAGCAGAGGAGACACTTGGACCCAAGAGACCCAGTACTTC.

This clonotype was seen a few times. The V gene is TRBV5-1, the J gene TRBJ2-1, with a possible D match to TRBD1 (6 bases). Germline-derived CDR1 and CDR2 are SGHRS and YFSETQ. V was cut by 5 bases and J by 7 bases, with 19 bases left in between. The CDR3 contains 15 residues. CDR3 residues: CASSFRDNRMNEQFF. CDR3 DNA sequence: TGCGCCAGCAGTTTTCGGGACAATCGGATGAATGAGCAGTTCTTC.

In this sample, this clonotype turned up a few times. This chain uses TRBV7-9 with TRBJ2-7; 9 nucleotides agree with TRBD1. Germline CDR1 reads SEHNR; CDR2 reads FQNEAQ (reference sequence). Trimming took 11 bases from V and 3 from J; bases not matched to a gene: 11. The CDR3 totals 14 residues. The CDR3 protein is CAGQRTGADYEQYF. In nucleotides, the CDR3 is TGTGCCGGCCAACGGACAGGGGCCGACTACGAGCAGTACTTC.

This clonotype was counted at least ten times. The gene calls are TRBV20-1 and TRBJ1-2; TRBD1 is a possible D gene (5 bases). This CDR3 region has 11 residues. Germline CDR1 reads DFQATT; CDR2 reads SNEGSKA (reference sequence). With 3 bases removed from V and 8 bases from J, the gap between germline ends came to 10 bases. In DNA, the CDR3 is TGCAGTGCTAGCTCGGGGGTCGGCTACACCTTC. Its translation is CSASSGVGYTF.

This rearrangement joins TRBV3-1 to TRBJ2-1; no clear D. Trimming left V 4 bases short and J 8 bases short, with 12 bases between. Germline-derived CDR1 and CDR2 are LGHDT and YNNKEL (reference sequence). The CDR3 is 13 amino acids. CDR3 bases: TGTGCCAGCAGCCCCCTTGGTTTGGATGAGCAGTTCTTC. Translated: CASSPLGLDEQFF.

This clonotype was counted a few times. This chain connects TRBV6-2 or TRBV6-3 to TRBJ2-5, with unresolved D. Trimming took off 0 bases at V and 2 bases at J, with 7 bases between the two ends. The CDR3 sequence is 14 residues long. The germline V gene has CDR1 MNHEY and CDR2 SVGEGT. The CDR3 reads CASSYSQRQETQYF. As DNA, the CDR3 is TGTGCCAGCAGTTACTCCCAGCGTCAAGAGACCCAGTACTTC.

The chain joins TRBV7-2 to TRBJ2-3, with TRBD2 matching 11 bases. The CDR3 length is 16 residues. Unmatched junction bases numbered 3, after V lost 3 bases and J lost 1 base. Germline CDR1 SGHTA, CDR2 FQGNSA. Here the CDR3 DNA reads TGTGCCAGCAGCTTTAGCGGGGGGGAGGGCACAGATACGCAGTATTTT. It is translated as CASSFSGGEGTDTQYF.

There are many counts of this clonotype. This sequence joins TRBV2 and TRBJ1-2; tentative D call: TRBD1 (5 bases). The V and J ends lost 10 bases and 3 bases respectively, with 18 bases between them. Germline V gene lookup returns CDR1 SNHLY and CDR2 FYNNEI. This CDR3 is built from 14 residues. CDR3 DNA: TGTGCCACCAGGGCGGAGGGTGGATACTATGGCTACACCTTC. Its protein product is CATRAEGGYYGYTF.

A word on this clonotype: One end of the junction fails to match germline, which may point to a read error. The chain employs TRBV5-1 and TRBJ1-3; D is possibly TRBD1 (6 bases). Germline CDR1 reads SGHRS; CDR2 reads YFSETQ. The CDR3 totals 15 residues. In DNA form, the CDR3 reads TGCGCCGGCAGCCCCGGGACAACGAAAGGAAACACCATATATTTT. It codes for CAGSPGTTKGNTIYF.

This chain connects TRBV29-1 to TRBJ2-5; D is undetermined. Germline CDR1 and CDR2: SQVTM and ANQGSEA. With 7 bases removed from V and 2 bases from J, the gap between germline ends came to 11 bases. The CDR3 has 12 amino acids. In nucleotides, the CDR3 is TGCAGCGGGACCCCGGGTCAAGAGACCCAGTACTTC. It encodes CSGTPGQETQYF.

This clonotype was seen at least ten times. The chain employs TRBV5-1 and TRBJ2-5; D remains ambiguous. This CDR3 contains 15 residues. Germline-derived CDR1 and CDR2 are SGHRS and YFSETQ. Trimming pared 2 bases from V and 4 bases from J, leaving 15 bases between. Written as DNA, the CDR3 is TGCGCCAGCAGCTTTCGGACCCAACCGGGAGAGACCCAGTACTTC. As protein: CASSFRTQPGETQYF.